This record covers a single T cell receptor (beta chain). Its target is unknown. The sample belongs to a study of cytomegalovirus exposure and HLA in healthy donors. Study-level results: Researchers counted over 150 TCR beta chains as cytomegalovirus-associated.

Though probably carrying unrecorded immune exposures, donors were nominally healthy at sampling. The PCR contained 60 Vbeta and 13 Jbeta primers. The method was immunoSEQ multiplex PCR; TCRdb's version includes in-frame clones alone and lacks a portion of them. The sample contains fewer than 150,000 clones, roughly 80% of which appear only once. Trimming removed 3 bases at V and 1 base at J, with 13 bases between. The CDR3 has 15 residues. Germline CDR1 SGHRS, CDR2 YFSETQ. Sequencing was carried out using PBMCs. This sequence originates from a man over 45 in good health and CMV-seronegative. The chain employs TRBV5-1 and TRBJ2-5; no definite D call. In nucleotides, the CDR3 is TGCGCCAGCAGCTCTTATAACATGATCCAAGAGACCCAGTACTTC. Its translation: CASSSYNMIQETQYF. Based on the CDR3 plus reference TRBV5-1 and TRBJ2-5, the full variable domain is KAGVTQTPRYLIKTRGQQVTLSCSPISGHRSVSWYQQTPGQGLQFLFEYFSETQRNKGNFPGRFSGRQFSNSRSEMNVSTLELGDSALYLCASSSYNMIQETQYFGPGTRLLVL.